These T cell receptor beta chains were read from a single sample in a study of control samples from healthy donors and cancer patients. The repertoire was sequenced with immunoSEQ multiplex PCR; TCRdb's copy has only in-frame clones and lacks some. The sample records under 200,000 clones, approximately 90% being singletons. Sequencing was done on a sample of blood. The receptors derive from a woman in her twenties or thirties in good health. Both conserved end residues are trimmed from each CDR3. For some rows the clone size is stated as once, few or many, or as a class when expanded; others skip it.

clone size | CDR3 length | V gene | CDR3 protein
NA | 11 | TRBV27 | ASSAEPIYGYT
NA | 12 | TRBV14 | ASSQFSGEYEQF
NA | 11 | TRBV4-1 | ASSSGRTGELF
few | 13 | TRBV12-2 | ASRLAPAGGYEQY
NA | 6 | TRBV20-1 | SASVAF
NA | 14 | TRBV6-6 | ASSPRQLLSNQPQH
NA | 11 | TRBV7-9 | ASSSESWGEQF
once | 11 | TRBV4-3 | ASSRRLGDGYT
NA | 11 | TRBV29-1 | SVQGRFSYEQY
NA | 12 | TRBV5-1 | ASSLDAGAYEQY
NA | 13 | TRBV19 | ASSIGTAGANVLT
NA | 13 | TRBV29-1 | SVSTSGRAGETQY
NA | 15 | TRBV7-2 | ASSLRAYDSSGNTIY
NA | 11 | TRBV4-1 | ASSQQQGYEQY
NA | 11 | TRBV13 | ASSPHTGNEQF
few | 13 | TRBV6-1 | ASSEAIGGQETQY
NA | 11 | TRBV10-2 | ASSLAGVNEQY
NA | 10 | TRBV10-3 | AISDGVQPQH
NA | 14 | TRBV4-1 | ASSQLDRGPNQPQH
NA | 13 | TRBV11-2 | ASSLIGAANEKLF
NA | 12 | TRBV11-2 | ASSFDRGPYEQY
NA | 18 | TRBV6-2/TRBV6-3 | ASSPLQGRIAGDTTDTQY
NA | 15 | TRBV5-1 | ASSLGTGTGGTDTQY
NA | 13 | TRBV6-2/TRBV6-3 | ASSYESGSLFEQY
NA | 14 | TRBV4-1 | ASSLRSGGTYNEQF
once | 12 | TRBV28 | ASSPGGASEKLF
NA | 12 | TRBV9 | ASSVEGSNYEQY